These 26 T cell receptor beta chains came from one sample sequenced in a study of technical replicates of blood from several donors. This table comes from immunoSEQ multiplex PCR, and its TCRdb copy is limited to in-frame clones, with some not included. The sample holds over 75,000 clones, about 97% seen once. The sample comprised T cells isolated from PBMCs. The receptors shown here come from a human donor in good health.

V and J are TRBV4-1 and TRBJ1-1; no reliable D call. The CDR3 contains 13 residues. The germline V gene has CDR1 MGHRA and CDR2 YSYEKL. The V gene lost 5 bases and the J gene lost 0 bases, with 7 bases spanning the gap. The CDR3 DNA follows: TGCGCCAGCAGCTTACAGATGAACACTGAAGCTTTCTTT. It encodes CASSLQMNTEAFF.

This clone is a singleton in its sample. V is TRBV30 and J is TRBJ2-7, with TRBD1 identical over 9 bases. Losses at the gene ends were 5 bases for V and 5 bases for J; bases not matched to a gene: 10. The CDR3 loop spans 14 amino acids. Germline assignment: CDR1 GTSNPN and CDR2 SVGIG (reference sequence). In nucleotides, the CDR3 is TGTGCCTGGGCACGGGGGACAGGGAAAGACGAGCAGTACTTC. Protein: CAWARGTGKDEQYF. Together with reference TRBV30 and TRBJ2-7, the CDR3 gives the full variable domain: SQTIHQWPATLVQPVGSPLSLECTVEGTSNPNLYWYRQAAGRGLQLLFYSVGIGQISSEVPQNLSASRPQDRQFILSSKKLLLSDSGFYLCAWARGTGKDEQYFGPGTRLTVT.

The chain has TRBV27 and TRBJ2-7; D is undetermined. V lost 3 bases to trimming and J lost 3 bases, with 9 bases between them. In germline, CDR1 is MNHEY, CDR2 SMNVEV (reference sequence). The CDR3 has 13 residues. In DNA form, the CDR3 reads TGTGCCAGCAGTTTCGACATAGGCTACGAGCAGTACTTC. It translates to CASSFDIGYEQYF.

CDR3 bases: TGCGCCAGCAGCCGCTTCCCTACGACTACTTCGATCGGCCCGGGAGATACGCAGTATTTT. Translation gives CASSRFPTTTSIGPGDTQYF. The V and J genes are TRBV4-1 and TRBJ2-3; a possible D gene is TRBD2 (5 bases). Trimming shortened V by 4 bases and J by 5 bases, and 31 bases separated the two germline ends. Germline CDR1 MGHRA, CDR2 YSYEKL. This CDR3 has 20 residues.

The chain combines TRBV7-2 with TRBJ1-5, with 9 bases fitting TRBD1. CDR3 length: 16 amino acids. In germline, CDR1 is SGHTA, CDR2 FQGNSA. J lost 3 bases, V lost 5 bases, and 8 bases had no gene match. Written as DNA, the CDR3 is TGTGCCAGCAGCCCGCGGACAGGGGCTTACAATCAGCCCCAGCATTTT. It is translated as CASSPRTGAYNQPQHF. Combining the CDR3 with reference TRBV7-2 and TRBJ1-5 gives the whole variable domain GAGVSQSPSNKVTEKGKDVELRCDPISGHTALYWYRQSLGQGLEFLIYFQGNSAPDKSGLPSDRFSAERTGGSVSTLTIQRTQQEDSAVYLCASSPRTGAYNQPQHFGDGTRLSIL.

This chain connects TRBV5-1 to TRBJ2-1; D perhaps matches TRBD2 (6 bases). The CDR3 contains 14 residues. Germline V gives CDR1 SGHRS, CDR2 YFSETQ. V lost 5 bases and J lost 2, with 11 bases in between. The CDR3 loop reads CASRDGGTYNEQFF. The CDR3 DNA sequence: TGCGCCAGCAGGGATGGGGGGACCTACAATGAGCAGTTCTTC.

J is TRBJ1-5 and V is TRBV5-1, with D maybe TRBD1 (6 bases). The CDR3 consists of 16 residues. Between the trimmed V and J ends, which lost 4 bases and 5 bases, there was a span of 19 bases. The V gene's germline CDR1 is SGHRS and CDR2 YFSETQ. This CDR3 is CASSLGDIQGDQPQHF. The CDR3 nucleotides read TGCGCCAGCAGCCTTGGAGATATACAGGGTGATCAGCCCCAGCATTTT.

The rearrangement links TRBV23-1 to TRBJ2-2; 7 nucleotides align to TRBD2. TRBV23-1 is placed among ORFs of uncertain function. The V segment lost 0 bases and the J segment 1 base; nucleotides outside the gene matches: 5. CDR3 length equals 17 residues. As DNA, the CDR3 is TGCGCCAGCAGTCAATCGGGACGGACTAGGAACACCGGGGAGCTGTTTTTT. Translated, it gives CASSQSGRTRNTGELFF.

V gene TRBV27 combines with J gene TRBJ1-5, with a weak D call TRBD1 (6 bases). V was clipped by 2 bases and J by 8 bases, with 13 bases between them. Germline V lookup: CDR1 MNHEY, CDR2 SMNVEV (reference sequence). The CDR3 runs to 14 residues. CDR3 nucleotide sequence: TGTGCCAGCAGTTTACTGGGGGCCACAGAGCCCCAGCATTTT. Its protein product is CASSLLGATEPQHF.

This clone was counted a single time. J is TRBJ2-7 and V is TRBV9; D uncertain. There are 15 residues in the CDR3. Between the trimmed V and J ends, which lost 0 bases and 5 bases, there was a span of 15 bases. The germline V gene encodes CDR1 SGDLS and CDR2 YYNGEE. The DNA for the CDR3 is TGTGCCAGCAGCGTAGTAGTAGTTGAATTCCACGAGCAGTACTTC. Its translation: CASSVVVVEFHEQYF.

The genes are TRBV11-3 and TRBJ2-6, with TRBD1 as a possible D gene (5 bases). V dropped 2 bases and J dropped 3 bases, with 11 bases sitting between them. The CDR3 has 16 residues. Germline CDR1 reads SGHNT; CDR2 reads YENEEA. This CDR3 reads CASSLLGANGANVLTF. The CDR3 bases are TGTGCCAGCAGCTTACTAGGGGCAAATGGGGCCAACGTCCTGACTTTC.

J is TRBJ2-5 and V is TRBV16; 11 bases line up with TRBD2. J was trimmed by 4 bases and V by 0 bases; bases with no gene match: 1. The CDR3 contains 15 residues. CDR1 KGHSY and CDR2 FQNENV come from the germline V gene. DNA for the CDR3: TGTGCCAGCAGCCAATCAACTAGCGGGGGAGAGACCCAGTACTTC. Protein sequence: CASSQSTSGGETQYF.

This clone was seen a handful of times. CDR3: CASRPRTVVYEQYF. For the CDR3, the DNA is TGTGCAAGTCGCCCTAGGACAGTTGTATACGAGCAGTACTTC. The chain recombines TRBV12-2 with TRBJ2-7; the tabulated D call, TRBD1, remains unverified against the DNA. TRBV12-2 represents a pseudogene. This CDR3 is 14 amino acids long.

The chain is built from TRBV19 and TRBJ1-1; D gene ambiguous. The germline V gene has CDR1 LNHDA and CDR2 SQIVND (reference sequence). The CDR3 spans 13 residues. Trimming cost V 9 bases and J 5 bases, with 16 bases left between them. The CDR3 here is CASAGRGTTEAFF. CDR3 in DNA: TGTGCCAGCGCAGGACGGGGAACGACTGAAGCTTTCTTT. Full variable domain (remainder filled in from reference TRBV19 and TRBJ1-1): DGGITQSPKYLFRKEGQNVTLSCEQNLNHDAMYWYRQDPGQGLRLIYYSQIVNDFQKGDIAEGYSVSREKKESFPLTVTSAQKNPTAFYLCASAGRGTTEAFFGQGTRLTVV.

The gene calls are TRBV18 and TRBJ2-3, with 8 bases fitting TRBD2. Germline V gene sequence: CDR1 KGHSH, CDR2 LQKENI. V lost 2 bases and J lost 1; bases outside the gene matches: 2. CDR3 length equals 15 residues. This CDR3 is CASSPSGSGTDTQYF. Written as DNA, the CDR3 is TGTGCCAGCTCACCAAGCGGGAGTGGCACAGATACGCAGTATTTT.

The chain couples TRBV10-2 to TRBJ2-7; 9 bases match TRBD2. V dropped 6 bases and J dropped 4; count of bases not matched to a gene: 4. Germline CDR1 reads WSHSY; CDR2 reads SAAADI. This CDR3 has 13 amino acids. The CDR3 region has the DNA TGCGCCAGCAGCAGGACTAGCGAATACGAGCAGTACTTC. Protein product: CASSRTSEYEQYF.

This sequence joins TRBV13 and TRBJ2-7, with 9 bases identical to TRBD1. Trimming cost V 5 bases and J 2 bases; bases outside gene matches: 7. CDR3 size: 15 residues. Germline V gene lookup returns CDR1 PRHDT and CDR2 FYEKMQ (reference sequence). CDR3 DNA: TGTGCCAGCAGCCCTCCGGGACAGGGAACCTACGAGCAGTACTTC. Translating gives CASSPPGQGTYEQYF.

The J gene is TRBJ2-2, the V gene TRBV5-1; no clear D gene. Trimming removed 2 bases from V and 1 base from J, with 6 bases in between. This CDR3 contains 14 residues. Germline V gene data show CDR1 as SGHRS and CDR2 as YFSETQ. The CDR3 DNA sequence: TGCGCCAGCAGCTTCTTCAGGAACACCGGGGAGCTGTTTTTT. Its translation: CASSFFRNTGELFF.

This clone was seen a single time. V and J are TRBV5-6 and TRBJ1-3, with 7 bases identical to TRBD1. This CDR3 is built from 15 residues. The V gene's germline CDR1 is SGHDT and CDR2 YYEEEE. V lost 6 bases to trimming and J lost 0 bases; unmatched junction nucleotides: 6. The DNA for the CDR3 is TGTGCCAGCACATGGGGGACAGTCTCTGGAAACACCATATATTTT. It translates to CASTWGTVSGNTIYF.

The J gene is TRBJ1-1, the V gene TRBV7-9, with 8 bases fitting TRBD1. Germline lookup yields CDR1 SEHNR and CDR2 FQNEAQ (reference sequence). The V gene end was trimmed by 2 bases and the J gene end by 1 base; junction bases not matched to a gene: 6. This CDR3 is 16 amino acids long. The CDR3 nucleotides are TGTGCCAGCAGCTTACCTAGAGGACAGGGGAACACTGAAGCTTTCTTT. Its translation is CASSLPRGQGNTEAFF.

J is TRBJ2-1 and V is TRBV15, with D maybe TRBD2 (6 bases). The CDR3 consists of 19 residues. The germline V gene has CDR1 LNHNV and CDR2 YYDKDF (reference sequence). The V and J ends lost 8 bases and 0 bases respectively, with 26 bases between them. The CDR3 DNA sequence: TGTGCCACCGGAGGGGAACAAATGATGCCCGATAGCTCCTACAATGAGCAGTTCTTC. This gives the protein CATGGEQMMPDSSYNEQFF.

The chain employs TRBV29-1 and TRBJ2-2; no clear D. Germline assignment: CDR1 SQVTM and CDR2 ANQGSEA. V lost 6 bases, J lost 6 bases, and 8 bases lay in between. This CDR3 region has 11 residues. CDR3 protein: CSVPRSGELFF. CDR3 DNA sequence: TGCAGCGTCCCCAGGTCCGGGGAGCTGTTTTTT.

The chain employs TRBV7-9 and TRBJ2-3; tentatively, D is TRBD1 (6 bases). From germline, CDR1 is SEHNR and CDR2 FQNEAQ (reference sequence). V lost 9 bases to trimming and J lost 4 bases, with 17 bases between them. This CDR3 region has 14 residues. The CDR3, as DNA: TGTGCCAGTAAGAGGGGGACGAATTCAGATACGCAGTATTTT. It yields the protein CASKRGTNSDTQYF. The full variable domain, completed using reference TRBV7-9 and TRBJ2-3, is DTGVSQNPRHKITKRGQNVTFRCDPISEHNRLYWYRQTLGQGPEFLTYFQNEAQLEKSRLLSDRFSAERPKGSFSTLEIQRTEQGDSAMYLCASKRGTNSDTQYFGPGTRLTVL.

The chain has TRBV7-2 and TRBJ1-1, with D maybe TRBD1 (5 bases). The CDR3 consists of 12 residues. The germline CDR1 and CDR2 sequences are SGHTA and FQGNSA. The V end was cut by 4 bases, the J end by 4 bases, with 7 bases between. The CDR3 protein is CASSWRGTEAFF. The CDR3 region has the DNA TGTGCCAGCAGCTGGAGGGGCACTGAAGCTTTCTTT.

This clone was seen once. The chain is built from TRBV28 and TRBJ2-7; TRBD2 aligns across 11 bases. Germline trimming cut 2 bases from V and 3 bases from J; bases unmatched to any gene: 3. This CDR3 spans 15 amino acids. Per the germline V gene, CDR1 is MDHEN and CDR2 is SYDVKM. The CDR3 spells CASSLPTSGGYEQYF. The DNA of the CDR3 is TGTGCCAGCAGTTTACCCACTAGCGGGGGCTACGAGCAGTACTTC.

The chain uses TRBV19 and TRBJ1-1, with D possibly TRBD1 on 5 matching bases. Germline loops: CDR1 LNHDA, CDR2 SQIVND (reference sequence). V lost 1 base, J lost 3 bases, and 9 bases lay in between. This CDR3 has 14 residues. This CDR3 is CASSIGQGDTEAFF. Here the CDR3 DNA reads TGTGCCAGTAGTATAGGCCAGGGTGACACTGAAGCTTTCTTT. Looking up the rest from reference TRBV19 and TRBJ1-1 gives the full variable domain: DGGITQSPKYLFRKEGQNVTLSCEQNLNHDAMYWYRQDPGQGLRLIYYSQIVNDFQKGDIAEGYSVSREKKESFPLTVTSAQKNPTAFYLCASSIGQGDTEAFFGQGTRLTVV.